This T cell receptor (beta chain) was sequenced for a study of cytomegalovirus exposure and HLA in healthy donors. Study summary: The 95 to 150 validation repertoires, a later analysis reported, used the same platform as the roughly 610 first-cohort repertoires.

Study outcomes and limitations: Rarity characterized most TCR sequences, yet some public TCRs appeared in many donors. In vitro testing confirmed a few CMV-associated chains as specific for CMV antigens. Reportedly, diagnosis of cytomegalovirus status by the classifier showed high specificity and sensitivity.

Profiled with immunoSEQ multiplex PCR; TCRdb holds only in-frame clones, not every one. The sample records roughly 140,000 clones, approximately 86% being singletons. The germline gives CDR1 MGHRA, CDR2 YSYEKL. CDR3 size: 13 residues. The ends were cut back, 0 bases at V and 7 bases at J, with 6 bases in the middle. Note on this clone: Its antigen is undetermined.

V and J are TRBV4-1 and TRBJ2-2; D is unclear. Input material: PBMCs. The TCR originated in a man between 18 and 29 years old in good health and CMV-seropositive. The CDR3: CASSQDRVGELFF. As DNA, the CDR3 is TGCGCCAGCAGCCAAGATCGGGTCGGGGAGCTGTTTTTT.